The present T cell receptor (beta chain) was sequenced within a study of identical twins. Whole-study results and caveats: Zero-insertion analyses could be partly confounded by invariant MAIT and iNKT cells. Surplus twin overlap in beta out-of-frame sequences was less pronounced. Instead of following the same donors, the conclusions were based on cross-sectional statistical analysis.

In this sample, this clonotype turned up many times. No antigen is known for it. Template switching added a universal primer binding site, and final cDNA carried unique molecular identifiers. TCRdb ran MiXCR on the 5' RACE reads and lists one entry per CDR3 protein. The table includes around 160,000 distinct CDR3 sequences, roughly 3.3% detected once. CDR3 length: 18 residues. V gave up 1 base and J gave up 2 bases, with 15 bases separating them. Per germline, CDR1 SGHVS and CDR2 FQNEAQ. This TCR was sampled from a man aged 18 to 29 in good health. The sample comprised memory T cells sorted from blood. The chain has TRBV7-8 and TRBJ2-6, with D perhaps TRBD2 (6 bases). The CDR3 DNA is TGTGCCAGCAGCTTAGGTCCAGCGGGTAGGACTGGGGCCAACGTCCTGACTTTC. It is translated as CASSLGPAGRTGANVLTF.